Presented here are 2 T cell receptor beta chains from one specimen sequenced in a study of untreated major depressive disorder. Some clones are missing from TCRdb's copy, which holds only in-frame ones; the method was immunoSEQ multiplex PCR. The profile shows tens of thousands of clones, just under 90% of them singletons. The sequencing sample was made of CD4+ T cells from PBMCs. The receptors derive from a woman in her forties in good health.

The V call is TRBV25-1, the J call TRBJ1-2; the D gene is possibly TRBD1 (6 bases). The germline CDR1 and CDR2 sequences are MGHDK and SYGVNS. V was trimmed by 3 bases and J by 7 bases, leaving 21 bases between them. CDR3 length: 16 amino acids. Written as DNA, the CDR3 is TGTGCCAGCAGTGAGGGACGGACAGCTCCTACGCGTGGCTACACCTTC. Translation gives CASSEGRTAPTRGYTF.

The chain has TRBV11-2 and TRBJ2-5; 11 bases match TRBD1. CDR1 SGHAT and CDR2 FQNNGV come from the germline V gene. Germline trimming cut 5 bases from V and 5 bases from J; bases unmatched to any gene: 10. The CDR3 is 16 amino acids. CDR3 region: CASSPIGQGAMETQYF. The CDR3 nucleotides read TGTGCCAGCAGCCCCATCGGACAGGGGGCCATGGAGACCCAGTACTTC. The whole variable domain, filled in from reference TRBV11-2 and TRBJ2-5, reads EAGVAQSPRYKIIEKRQSVAFWCNPISGHATLYWYQQILGQGPKLLIQFQNNGVVDDSQLPKDRFSAERLKGVDSTLKIQPAKLEDSAVYLCASSPIGQGAMETQYFGPGTRLLVL.